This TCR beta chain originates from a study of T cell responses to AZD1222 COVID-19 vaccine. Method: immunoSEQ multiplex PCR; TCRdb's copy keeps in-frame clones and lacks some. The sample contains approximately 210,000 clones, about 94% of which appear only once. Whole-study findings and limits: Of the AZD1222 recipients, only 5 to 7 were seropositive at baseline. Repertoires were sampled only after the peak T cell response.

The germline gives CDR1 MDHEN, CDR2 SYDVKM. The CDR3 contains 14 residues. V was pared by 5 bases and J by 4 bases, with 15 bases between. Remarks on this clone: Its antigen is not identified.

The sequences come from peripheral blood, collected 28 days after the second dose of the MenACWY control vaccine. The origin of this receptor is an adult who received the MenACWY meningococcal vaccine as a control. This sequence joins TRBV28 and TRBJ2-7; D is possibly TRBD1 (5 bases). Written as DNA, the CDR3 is TGTGCCAGCAGTGCAGGGTTTTCCTCTTACGAGCAGTACTTC. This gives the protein CASSAGFSSYEQYF.